This TCR beta chain was recorded in a study of control samples from healthy donors and cancer patients. The table came from immunoSEQ multiplex PCR; TCRdb's copy has only in-frame clones and leaves some out. The table shows 100,000 to 120,000 clones, with around 89% occurring only once. The clonotype originates from a woman in her sixties or seventies with lung cancer. Sequenced material: PBMCs.

Written as DNA, the CDR3 is TGTGCCAGCCACCGATCCGGGGGCTACGAGCAGTACTTC. Translated: CASHRSGGYEQYF. This chain uses TRBV2 with TRBJ2-7; a weak D match, TRBD2 (6 bases). This CDR3 is 13 amino acids long. The germline gives CDR1 SNHLY, CDR2 FYNNEI. Trimming removed 8 bases from V and 3 bases from J, with 14 bases in between.